These 17 T cell receptor beta chains came from one sample sequenced in a study of beta chain features in type 1 diabetes. Whole-study results and caveats: A moderate, significant TCRB CDR3 shortening appeared in type 1 diabetes across four CD4+ subsets.

Antigen specificity for these receptors is unknown. The investigators reverse transcribed all of the isolated RNA, so they sequenced expressed TCRB transcripts. The protocol was immunoSEQ multiplex PCR, while the TCRdb copy is restricted to in-frame clones and leaves out a portion. The repertoire includes more than 95,000 clones, 25% to 35% of them detected once, and roughly 0.58% sits in the top ten. The sequenced material came from central memory CD4+ T cells from blood. The source is a woman between 18 and 29 years old with type 1 diabetes.

The sample holds many counts of this clone. This chain links TRBV5-4 with TRBJ2-1, with D maybe TRBD2 (5 bases). The CDR3 extends over 13 amino acids. Trimming took off 5 bases at V and 6 bases at J, with 12 bases between the two ends. The V gene's germline CDR1 is SGHNT and CDR2 YYREEE (reference sequence). CDR3 residues: CASRPAAINEQFF. Here the CDR3 DNA reads TGTGCCAGCAGACCAGCGGCGATCAATGAGCAGTTCTTC.

The chain is built from TRBV7-9 and TRBJ2-7, with 9 bases identical to TRBD1. With V trimmed by 3 bases and J by 3 bases, 3 bases remained unmatched. The CDR3 contains 14 residues. From germline, CDR1 is SEHNR and CDR2 FQNEAQ (reference sequence). The chain's CDR3 is CASSFGGQGYEQYF. CDR3 DNA: TGTGCCAGCAGCTTCGGGGGACAGGGCTACGAGCAGTACTTC.

This rearrangement joins TRBV9 to TRBJ1-2; no clear D. CDR1 is SGDLS and CDR2 is YYNGEE in the germline V gene. This CDR3 spans 16 amino acids. V lost 0 bases and J 5 bases, leaving 17 bases between the germline ends. CDR3 in DNA: TGTGCCAGCAGCGTAGGAATTTGGCAGGCACAGTATGGCTACACCTTC. It translates to CASSVGIWQAQYGYTF.

This clone was seen a handful of times. V gene TRBV11-2 combines with J gene TRBJ2-5; 7 bases agree with TRBD2. This CDR3 spans 13 amino acids. After removal of 4 bases from V and 7 bases from J, the junction contained 6 bases not matched to a gene. Germline CDR1 is SGHAT and CDR2 is FQNNGV. CDR3 coding DNA: TGTGCCAGCAGCTGGGGAGGGAGGGGGACCCAGTACTTC. Protein: CASSWGGRGTQYF.

The chain recombines TRBV9 with TRBJ2-5; TRBD2 is a possible D gene (7 bases). CDR1 is SGDLS, CDR2 YYNGEE, per germline. The CDR3 sequence is 16 residues long. V lost 5 bases and J 4 bases, leaving 21 bases between the germline ends. The chain's CDR3 is CASSPGGGAVGETQYF. CDR3 DNA sequence: TGTGCCAGCAGTCCAGGAGGGGGGGCCGTGGGAGAGACCCAGTACTTC.

The chain has TRBV6-5 and TRBJ1-1; D is perhaps TRBD1 (5 bases). Germline-derived CDR1 and CDR2 are MNHEY and SVGAGI. Trimming removed 1 base from V and 4 bases from J, with 13 bases in between. The CDR3 runs 15 residues. The CDR3 here is CASSYWSRAPTEAFF. CDR3 nucleotide sequence: TGTGCCAGCAGTTACTGGTCCAGGGCGCCCACTGAAGCTTTCTTT.

V and J are TRBV11-2 and TRBJ2-1, with a possible D match to TRBD2 (5 bases). The ends were cut back, 7 bases at V and 2 bases at J, with 18 bases in the middle. The germline V gene has CDR1 SGHAT and CDR2 FQNNGV. The CDR3 extends over 16 amino acids. The CDR3 loop reads CASTKIRGGAYNEQFF. CDR3 nucleotide sequence: TGTGCCAGCACCAAAATCCGCGGAGGAGCCTACAATGAGCAGTTCTTC.

This chain uses TRBV5-1 with TRBJ2-2; 10 nucleotides align to TRBD1. Germline V CDR1 and CDR2: SGHRS, YFSETQ. CDR3 length: 16 amino acids. The V segment lost 4 bases and the J segment 7 bases; nucleotides outside the gene matches: 10. CDR3 nucleotide sequence: TGCGCCAGCAGCACGACCGGGACAGGGGAGTACGGGGAGCTGTTTTTT. Its translation: CASSTTGTGEYGELFF. Combining the CDR3 with reference TRBV5-1 and TRBJ2-2 gives the whole variable domain KAGVTQTPRYLIKTRGQQVTLSCSPISGHRSVSWYQQTPGQGLQFLFEYFSETQRNKGNFPGRFSGRQFSNSRSEMNVSTLELGDSALYLCASSTTGTGEYGELFFGEGSRLTVL.

The chain joins TRBV19 to TRBJ2-1; 8 bases map to TRBD2. Per germline, CDR1 LNHDA and CDR2 SQIVND (reference sequence). J lost 7 bases, V lost 8 bases, and 4 bases had no gene match. The CDR3 is made up of 12 amino acids. The CDR3 reads CASSSGSNEQFF. CDR3 bases: TGTGCCAGTTCCAGCGGGAGTAATGAGCAGTTCTTC.

This clone was seen a few times. The chain combines TRBV14 with TRBJ2-3, with TRBD1 identical over 9 bases. CDR1 SGHDN and CDR2 FVKESK come from the germline V gene. The CDR3 spans 16 residues. The J segment lost 2 bases and the V segment lost 5 bases, leaving 8 bases of the junction unmatched. The CDR3 loop is CASSARRDRATDTQYF. The CDR3 bases are TGTGCCAGCAGCGCCCGGCGGGACAGGGCCACAGATACGCAGTATTTT.

The CDR3 nucleotides read TGTGCCAGCAGCTTAGATGGGGGGGTGAGGCAGGGAGCTGGGCAGTACGTC. The encoded protein is CASSLDGGVRQGAGQYV. V is TRBV7-6 and J is TRBJ2-7, with 7 bases aligning to TRBD2. V was pared by 1 base and J by 9 bases, with 18 bases of the junction left unmatched. The length of the CDR3 is 17 residues. Germline CDR1 SGHVS, CDR2 FNYEAQ.

The chain employs TRBV28 and TRBJ2-7, with D possibly TRBD2 on 6 matching bases. Looked up from germline, CDR1 is MDHEN and CDR2 is SYDVKM. The V end lost 5 bases, the J end lost 3 bases, and 20 bases lay between the germline ends. The CDR3 sequence is 16 residues long. The CDR3 here is CASSATPGVANYEQYF. CDR3 bases: TGTGCCAGCAGTGCCACCCCGGGGGTCGCCAACTACGAGCAGTACTTC. Complete variable domain (other parts from reference TRBV28 and TRBJ2-7): DVKVTQSSRYLVKRTGEKVFLECVQDMDHENMFWYRQDPGLGLRLIYFSYDVKMKEKGDIPEGYSVSREKKERFSLILESASTNQTSMYLCASSATPGVANYEQYFGPGTRLTVT.

The gene calls are TRBV10-3 and TRBJ1-5; 7 nucleotides align to TRBD1. The CDR3 is made up of 13 amino acids. The germline gives CDR1 ENHRY, CDR2 SYGVKD. Trimming took 7 bases from V and 4 from J; bases not matched to a gene: 4. The CDR3 DNA reads as TGTGCCATCATGAAGGGACAGAATCAGCCCCAGCATTTT. Residues: CAIMKGQNQPQHF.

The table lists this clone with a few counts. The J gene is TRBJ1-1, the V gene TRBV5-4, with 9 nucleotides matching TRBD1. The CDR3 has 14 residues. The germline CDR1 and CDR2 sequences are SGHNT and YYREEE (reference sequence). J gave up 7 bases and V 4 bases, and 8 bases lay outside the gene matches. CDR3 coding DNA: TGTGCCAGCAGCCCGACAGGGGGAAAGGTTGAAGCTTTCTTT. Protein product: CASSPTGGKVEAFF.

This clone was recorded a few times. Other DNA variants within this sample encode the same CDR3. The J gene is TRBJ1-1, the V gene TRBV28, with D perhaps TRBD1 (5 bases). The germline V gene has CDR1 MDHEN and CDR2 SYDVKM. The V gene lost 3 bases and the J gene lost 5 bases, with 10 bases spanning the gap. CDR3 length: 13 amino acids. The CDR3 DNA reads as TGTGCCAGCAGTTTGGGCCGGGGGACTGAAGCTTTCTTT. This translates into CASSLGRGTEAFF.

The rearrangement links TRBV11-2 to TRBJ2-1; D is undetermined. Germline V gene lookup returns CDR1 SGHAT and CDR2 FQNNGV. V dropped 2 bases and J dropped 6 bases, with 11 bases sitting between them. CDR3 size: 14 residues. CDR3 amino acids: CASSLSSGSNEQFF. The CDR3, as DNA: TGTGCCAGCAGCTTATCTTCTGGCAGCAATGAGCAGTTCTTC.

This clone turned up a few times. This rearrangement joins TRBV15 to TRBJ1-5, with 7 positions matching TRBD1. The CDR3 runs to 16 residues. The germline V gene has CDR1 LNHNV and CDR2 YYDKDF (reference sequence). J lost 9 bases, V lost 1 base, and 12 bases had no gene match. The CDR3 DNA is TGTGCCACCAGCAGAGCCGGGAGCGGCCAGGGGGGGCCCCAGCATTTT. This encodes CATSRAGSGQGGPQHF.